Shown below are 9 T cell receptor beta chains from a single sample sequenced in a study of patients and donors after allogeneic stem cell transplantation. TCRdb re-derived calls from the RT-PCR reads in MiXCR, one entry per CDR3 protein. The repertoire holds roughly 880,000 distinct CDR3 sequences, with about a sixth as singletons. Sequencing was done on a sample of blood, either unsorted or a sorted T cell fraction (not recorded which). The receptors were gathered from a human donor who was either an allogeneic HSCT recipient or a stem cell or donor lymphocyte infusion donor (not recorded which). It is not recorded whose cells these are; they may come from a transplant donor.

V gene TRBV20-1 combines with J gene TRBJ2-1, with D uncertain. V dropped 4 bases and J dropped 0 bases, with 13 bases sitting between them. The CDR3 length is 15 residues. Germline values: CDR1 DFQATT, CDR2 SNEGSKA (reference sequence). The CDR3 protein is CSANPGSSSYNEQFF. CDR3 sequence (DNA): TGCAGTGCTAACCCCGGGTCGAGCTCCTACAATGAGCAGTTCTTC.

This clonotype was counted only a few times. DNA for the CDR3: TGCGCCAGCAATTCGGGGTCAGACTATGGCTACACCTTC. The encoded protein is CASNSGSDYGYTF. The rearrangement uses TRBV5-1 and TRBJ1-2; no reliable D call. Germline assignment: CDR1 SGHRS and CDR2 YFSETQ. There are 13 residues in the CDR3. V was shortened by 6 bases and J by 3 bases, with 12 bases between the two germline ends. The full variable domain, in which reference TRBV5-1 and TRBJ1-2 provide the parts outside the CDR3, is KAGVTQTPRYLIKTRGQQVTLSCSPISGHRSVSWYQQTPGQGLQFLFEYFSETQRNKGNFPGRFSGRQFSNSRSEMNVSTLELGDSALYLCASNSGSDYGYTFGSGTRLTVV.

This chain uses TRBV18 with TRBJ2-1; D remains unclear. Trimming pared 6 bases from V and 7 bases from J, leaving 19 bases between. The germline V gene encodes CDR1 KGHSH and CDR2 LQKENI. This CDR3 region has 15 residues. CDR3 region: CASSPRWSGENEQFF. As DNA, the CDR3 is TGTGCCAGCTCCCCCAGATGGTCCGGTGAAAATGAGCAGTTCTTC.

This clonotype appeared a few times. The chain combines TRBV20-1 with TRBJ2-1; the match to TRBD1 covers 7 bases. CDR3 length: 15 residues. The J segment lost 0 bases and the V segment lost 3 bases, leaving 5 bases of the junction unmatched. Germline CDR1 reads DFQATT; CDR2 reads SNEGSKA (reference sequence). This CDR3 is CSASPRDSSYNEQFF. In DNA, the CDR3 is TGCAGTGCTAGCCCCAGGGACAGCTCCTACAATGAGCAGTTCTTC.

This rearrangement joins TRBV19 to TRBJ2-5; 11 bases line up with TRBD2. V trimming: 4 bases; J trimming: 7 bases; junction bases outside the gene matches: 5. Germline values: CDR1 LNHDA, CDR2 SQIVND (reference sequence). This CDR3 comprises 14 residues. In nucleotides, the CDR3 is TGTGCCAGTAGTACTACTAGCGGGAGTTGGACCCAGTACTTC. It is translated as CASSTTSGSWTQYF.

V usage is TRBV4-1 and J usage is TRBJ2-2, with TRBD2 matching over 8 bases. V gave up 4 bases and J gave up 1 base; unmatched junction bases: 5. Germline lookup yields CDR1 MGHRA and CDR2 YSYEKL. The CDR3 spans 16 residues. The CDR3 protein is CASSPMRGVNTGELFF. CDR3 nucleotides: TGCGCCAGCAGCCCCATGCGGGGGGTGAACACCGGGGAGCTGTTTTTT.

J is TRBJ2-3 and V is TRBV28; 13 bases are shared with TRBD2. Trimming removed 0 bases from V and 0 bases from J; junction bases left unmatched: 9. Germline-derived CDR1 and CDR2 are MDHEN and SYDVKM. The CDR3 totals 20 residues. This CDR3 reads CASSLWLTSGRATSTDTQYF. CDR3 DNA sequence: TGTGCCAGCAGTTTATGGCTAACTAGCGGGAGGGCAACTAGCACAGATACGCAGTATTTT.

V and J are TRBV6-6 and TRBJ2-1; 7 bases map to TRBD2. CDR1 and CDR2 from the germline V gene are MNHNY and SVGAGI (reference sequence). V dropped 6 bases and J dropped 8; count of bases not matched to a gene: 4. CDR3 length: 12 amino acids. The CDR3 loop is CASSKREDEQFF. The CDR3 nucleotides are TGTGCCAGCAGCAAACGGGAGGATGAGCAGTTCTTC.

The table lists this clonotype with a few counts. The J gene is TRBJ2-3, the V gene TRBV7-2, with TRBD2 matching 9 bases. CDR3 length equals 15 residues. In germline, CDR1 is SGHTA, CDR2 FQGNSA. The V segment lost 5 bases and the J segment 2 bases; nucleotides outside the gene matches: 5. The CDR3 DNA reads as TGTGCCAGCAGCACCAGCGGGGGGACCACAGATACGCAGTATTTT. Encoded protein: CASSTSGGTTDTQYF.